Listed below are T cell receptor beta chains from one sample, sequenced in a study of blood T cell repertoires in COVID-19. Using immunoSEQ multiplex PCR, the repertoire was profiled, and TCRdb retains in-frame clones only, with some absent. The sample carries roughly 300,000 clones, more than 80% recorded once. Sequencing was performed on PBMCs or T cells enriched from blood (not recorded which). The receptors come from a woman between 25 and 40 years old who had recovered from COVID-19. CDR3s include the opening cysteine and the closing phenylalanine or tryptophan. A D gene is named only where the DNA matches it firmly. Rows may omit the clone size; those that give it use once, few, many or a size class.

d_call	cdr3_length	clone_size	v_call	j_call	cdr3_nt	cdr3_aa
-	12	-	TRBV7-8	TRBJ2-7	TGTGCCAGCAGCCCCCGGGCCTACGAGCAGTACTTC	CASSPRAYEQYF
-	19	-	TRBV6-2/TRBV6-3	TRBJ1-5	TGTGCCAGCAGTTTGTTGCCGATTTGGGGGGAGGGTAGCAATCAGCCCCAGCATTTT	CASSLLPIWGEGSNQPQHF
TRBD1	15	-	TRBV3-1/TRBV3-2	TRBJ1-5	TGTGCCAGCAGCCAAGGGAGGGGGCTAGCACAGCCCCAGCATTTT	CASSQGRGLAQPQHF
-	13	-	TRBV19	TRBJ2-1	TGTGCCAGTAGTATTAAAACCTACAATGAGCAGTTCTTC	CASSIKTYNEQFF
-	15	-	TRBV11-2	TRBJ1-2	TGTGCCAGCAGCTTGGGTGGGGAGGTCAACTATGGCTACACCTTC	CASSLGGEVNYGYTF
-	14	-	TRBV9	TRBJ1-4	TGTGCCAGCAGTTTTGGGGGGATTAATGAAAAACTGTTTTTT	CASSFGGINEKLFF
TRBD2	12	-	TRBV7-9	TRBJ2-5	TGTGCCAGCAGCCGACTAGCGGAGACCCAGTACTTC	CASSRLAETQYF
-	11	-	TRBV25-1	TRBJ2-1	TGTGCCAGCAGTGGCCTAAATGAGCAGTTCTTC	CASSGLNEQFF
TRBD2	15	-	TRBV5-1	TRBJ2-7	TGCGCCAGCAGCTTGGATAGCGGGAGGATTTACGAGCAGTACTTC	CASSLDSGRIYEQYF
TRBD2	15	-	TRBV6-5	TRBJ2-1	TGTGCCAGCAGAAGTGGACTAGCGGGAGGAGTGGAGCAGTTCTTC	CASRSGLAGGVEQFF
TRBD2	16	-	TRBV6-2/TRBV6-3	TRBJ2-7	TGTGCCAGCAGTCGTCAGGTGGGACTAGCGGGATACGAGCAGTACTTC	CASSRQVGLAGYEQYF
-	13	few	TRBV19	TRBJ1-5	TGTGCCAGTAGCGGAGGGGTGGGCCAGCCCCAGCATTTT	CASSGGVGQPQHF
TRBD1	15	-	TRBV28	TRBJ1-2	TGTGCCAGCAGTTTCCCTACAGGGGGGAACTATGGCTACACCTTC	CASSFPTGGNYGYTF
-	16	-	TRBV25-1	TRBJ1-4	TGTGCCAGCAGTGACGAAGAGGGAGGGGCGCGAGAAAAACTGTTTTTT	CASSDEEGGAREKLFF
TRBD2	15	-	TRBV9	TRBJ2-1	TGTGCCAGCAGCAGAACTGGGGGGGACTACAATGAGCAGTTCTTC	CASSRTGGDYNEQFF
-	15	-	TRBV15	TRBJ2-3	TGTGCCACCAGCAGTCAGCGGCACAGCACAGATACGCAGTATTTT	CATSSQRHSTDTQYF
-	15	few	TRBV10-3	TRBJ2-7	TGTGCCATCAGTGAACCCCGGGACAAACTGTACGAGCAGTACTTC	CAISEPRDKLYEQYF
-	16	-	TRBV9	TRBJ1-6	TGTGCCAGCAGCCCGAGCTCGGACAGTTATAATTCACCCCTCCACTTT	CASSPSSDSYNSPLHF
TRBD2	15	-	TRBV3-1/TRBV3-2	TRBJ2-1	TGTGCCAGCAGCCCCAGTAGCGGGACCTACAATGAGCAGTTCTTC	CASSPSSGTYNEQFF
TRBD2	13	-	TRBV9	TRBJ2-7	TGTGCCATTAGTGGGGGAGGGGTTCGCGAGCAGTACTTC	CAISGGGVREQYF
-	12	-	TRBV12-3/TRBV12-4	TRBJ2-7	TGTGCCAGCAGTTACGCGGCCCACGAGCAGTACTTC	CASSYAAHEQYF
-	15	-	TRBV5-6	TRBJ1-1	TGTGCCAGCAGTTTGGGAGGTGTTAGAGCCACTGAAGCTTTCTTT	CASSLGGVRATEAFF
-	13	-	TRBV3-1/TRBV3-2	TRBJ2-2	TGTGCCAGCAGCCTGAACTTCGCCGGGGAGCTGTTTTTT	CASSLNFAGELFF
-	15	once	TRBV6-1	TRBJ1-1	TGTGCCAGCAGTGAACGGGGGAGGAGGAACACTGAAGCTTTCTTT	CASSERGRRNTEAFF
-	12	-	TRBV9	TRBJ2-5	TGTGCCAGCAGCGCCCAACAAGAGACCCAGTACTTC	CASSAQQETQYF
TRBD1	15	-	TRBV7-6	TRBJ2-7	TGTGCCAGCAGCTTAGGGATGGGACAGAACTACGAGCAGTACTTC	CASSLGMGQNYEQYF
-	15	-	TRBV24-1	TRBJ2-1	TGTGCCACCAGTGATTTCGGGAGCTCCTACAATGAGCAGTTCTTC	CATSDFGSSYNEQFF
-	15	-	TRBV2	TRBJ1-1	TGTGCCAGCAGGGAATCACAGAAGATGAACACTGAAGCTTTCTTT	CASRESQKMNTEAFF
-	12	-	TRBV5-1	TRBJ2-7	TGCGCCAGCAGCTTGTACTCCTACGAGCAGTACTTC	CASSLYSYEQYF
TRBD1	14	few	TRBV7-2	TRBJ2-7	TGTGCCAGCAGCTTCACGGGACAGGCCTACGAGCAGTACTTC	CASSFTGQAYEQYF
-	16	-	TRBV7-9	TRBJ2-7	TGTGCCAGCAGCTACGGCTCGGGACTCCCAGGTTTCGAGCAGTACTTC	CASSYGSGLPGFEQYF
-	14	-	TRBV2	TRBJ1-5	TGTGCCAGCAGTGGGGCGAATAGCAATCAGCCCCAGCATTTT	CASSGANSNQPQHF
-	13	-	TRBV9	TRBJ2-7	TGTGCCAGCAGCTCACAGGGATTTGACGAGCAGTACTTC	CASSSQGFDEQYF
TRBD1	16	-	TRBV28	TRBJ1-4	TGTGCCAGCAGCAGGCCAGACAGGGGGCGAGGGGAAAAACTGTTTTTT	CASSRPDRGRGEKLFF
TRBD1	13	-	TRBV28	TRBJ2-7	TGTGCCAGCAGTCGACAGGGCTCCTACGAGCAGTACTTC	CASSRQGSYEQYF
TRBD1	16	-	TRBV3-1/TRBV3-2	TRBJ1-2	TGTGCCAGCAGCCCGCGGACAGGGGGCACAGACTATGGCTACACCTTC	CASSPRTGGTDYGYTF